This TCR beta chain appears in the sequencing data of a study of T cell changes during pregnancy in multiple sclerosis. Clones were read by immunoSEQ multiplex PCR, and TCRdb kept only the in-frame ones, dropping some. The table shows around 28,000 clones, with just over 90% occurring only once. The CDR3 consists of 14 residues. Germline V CDR1 and CDR2: MDHEN, SYDVKM. With 7 bases clipped from V and 4 bases from J, the junction kept 6 bases outside the gene matches. The starting material was CD8+ T cells from peripheral blood mononuclear cells, obtained in the second trimester of pregnancy. The origin of this receptor is a female donor with multiple sclerosis, enrolled in a pregnancy study. The chain is built from TRBV28 and TRBJ2-5, with 10 bases fitting TRBD2. CDR3 amino acids: CASNLAGAGETQYF. CDR3 DNA: TGTGCCAGCAACCTAGCGGGAGCAGGAGAGACCCAGTACTTC.